This record looks at one T cell receptor beta chain sequence and its context. This clone was detected once. Its antigen remains unidentified. It has no much larger one-base neighbor in the sample; base qualities were not kept. The data were obtained in a study of cytotoxic CD8 clonotypes in ibrutinib-treated CLL (dated by TCRdb to about 2021). About the investigation overall: The cohort was composed of under 12 relapsed/refractory and about 16 treatment-naive patients; IGHV unmutated status was identified in approximately 18 patients. Responses were partial in roughly 25 patients and complete in 2; after median around 65 months follow-up, roughly 14 stayed in remission and approximately 12 progressed. Of the 86 participants in the trial, about two dozen had longitudinal samples available. Cryopreserved peripheral blood mononuclear cells were collected before treatment, at response, and at either disease progression or sustained remission. Samples averaged approximately 250,000 productive templates and roughly 86,000 productive rearrangements. Samples at response were collected after a median of about 12 months of treatment, with a range of about 6 to 40 months.

For TCR beta library preparation, roughly 2 micrograms of genomic DNA were extracted from the cryopreserved PBMCs. High-throughput TCR beta sequencing was performed on longitudinal blood samples from CLL patients receiving ibrutinib monotherapy. The patients were enrolled in a single-center, open-label phase 2 trial of ibrutinib monotherapy. The CDR3 starts with the cysteine, ends with the phenylalanine, and has 14 residues. The DNA shown is the 42-base CDR3, in frame from base 1. The germline V gene (reference sequence) gives CDR1 as GTSNPN and CDR2 as SVGIG. V loses 5 bases of germline sequence and J loses 3 bases, and the interval between the two ends is 14 bases. The research as a whole found: Public clonotypes were found to be uncommon and were observed to contract or remain stable during treatment; the increase in clonality was shown to reflect expansion of private clonotypes at ibrutinib response. Baseline clonality was found to be higher than that of age-matched healthy donors and was strongly correlated with circulating CD8+ T-cell counts. Sampling times were not matched between sustained-remission and progressing patients, and lymph node repertoires were not studied. Clonality increased at ibrutinib response, stayed stable in sustained remission, and fell back toward baseline at progression.

Each clonotype received, on average, about 9.7x coverage in deep resolution sequencing performed on a MiSeq, where the target depth lay between 1 in 1 million and 1 in 200,000 T cells. The immunoSEQ hsTCRB Kit was used to generate TCR beta libraries. In the source study's methods: The data were analyzed with ImmunoSEQ Analyzer and ImmunoSEQ Data Assistant, and V, D and J gene assignments followed IMGT definitions. Clonality, which ranges from 0 to 1, was calculated by subtracting the normalized Shannon entropy of productive rearrangement frequencies from one. Only overrepresented clonotypes making up at least 0.05% of the repertoire of each patient were included in the public clonotype analysis. Some 14 age-matched healthy donor repertoires from immuneACCESS served as clonality controls. TCRdb took over this immuneACCESS table, retaining in-frame rearrangements with V and J assigned. Such tables are incomplete; in checked studies, under half of the missing clones stem from an unresolved V gene, and the remainder is unexplained. V and J calls and clone size are copied from that table; D and trimming were computed from the DNA. Here the sample has around 310,000 clones; roughly 80% occur a single time. The top ten clones comprise over 5% of the sample.

The sample here was PBMCs, taken before ibrutinib treatment. The V and J genes are TRBV30 and TRBJ2-4; the D call is possibly TRBD1 or TRBD2, each sharing 6 bases. This TCR was sampled from a human donor with chronic lymphocytic leukemia. The nucleotide sequence is given as TGTGCCTGGTCTAGGGGGGACCTCAAAAACATTCAGTACTTC. It codes for CAWSRGDLKNIQYF.